Presented here are 10 T cell receptor beta chains from one specimen sequenced in a study of T and B cells in COVID-19 patients (dated by TCRdb to about 2020). Genomic DNA extracted from blood, in amounts of roughly 230-550 ng, served as the starting material for amplifying TRB repertoires. Sequenced on an Illumina MiSeq. Multiplex PCR with BIOMED2 TRB-A/B primer pools was used to amplify TRB rearrangements. TCRdb cleaned the public reads at Q25 with fastp, built clones with MiXCR and kept in-frame beta chains. Rows matching on CDR3 protein sequence are summarized as one entry with the most common DNA and genes. Across this sample there are approximately 17,000 distinct CDR3 sequences, with roughly a quarter seen only once. The ten largest clones capture around 3.3% of the sample. The sequenced material came from blood. The receptors were gathered from a human donor who had recovered from COVID-19.

This clonotype was seen a few times. DNA for the CDR3: TGCGCCAGCAGTGAATTCACAGGTGTAAACACTGAAGCTTTCTTT. Protein: CASSEFTGVNTEAFF. The J gene is TRBJ1-1, the V gene TRBV10-1; the D gene is possibly TRBD1 (5 bases). Trimming took 3 bases from V and 2 from J, leaving 13 bases between them. CDR1 and CDR2 from the germline V gene are WNHNN and SYGVQD (reference sequence). The CDR3 has 15 amino acids.

Sample share makes this clonotype medium-sized. The rearrangement links TRBV29-1 to TRBJ2-2, with D possibly matching TRBD2 (5 bases). CDR1 and CDR2 from the germline V gene are SQVTM and ANQGSEA. The CDR3 extends over 17 amino acids. V was clipped by 6 bases and J by 5 bases, with 25 bases between them. The CDR3 sequence: CSVSPSGLLGATGELFF. CDR3 coding DNA: TGCAGCGTCTCCCCCTCCGGGTTACTAGGAGCGACCGGGGAGCTGTTTTTT.

The chain uses TRBV18 and TRBJ1-5, with 9 bases lining up with TRBD1. Trimming cost V 5 bases and J 7 bases; bases outside gene matches: 6. The CDR3 is made up of 14 amino acids. Germline values: CDR1 KGHSH, CDR2 LQKENI. The CDR3 protein is CASSAGTGNQPQHF. The CDR3 coding sequence is TGTGCCAGCTCAGCCGGGACAGGGAACCAGCCCCAGCATTTT.

This clonotype has just a few counts. The rearrangement uses TRBV6-1 and TRBJ1-1; D uncertain. The CDR3 is 13 amino acids. The germline V gene has CDR1 MNHNS and CDR2 SASEGT. With 2 bases removed from V and 11 bases from J, the gap between germline ends came to 15 bases. CDR3 DNA: TGTGCCAGCAGTGAAAACAAAGGGTATACGGCTTTCTTT. It is translated as CASSENKGYTAFF.

This chain links TRBV12-5 with TRBJ2-1, with a weak D call TRBD1 (6 bases). Per the germline V gene, CDR1 is LGHNT and CDR2 is FRNRAP. Trimming stripped 0 bases from V and 5 bases from J, with 8 bases between. There are 14 residues in the CDR3. In DNA, the CDR3 is TGTGCTAGTGGTTTGGTATCAGGGGACAATGAGCAGTTCTTC. It specifies CASGLVSGDNEQFF.

This clonotype showed up just a few times. The V gene is TRBV6-5, the J gene TRBJ1-3; no definite D call. The CDR3 runs 14 residues. From germline, CDR1 is MNHEY and CDR2 SVGAGI. Trimming stripped 10 bases from V and 0 bases from J, with 13 bases between. CDR3 coding DNA: TGTGCCACCGAGGATACTCTCTCTGGAAACACCATATATTTT. Translating it yields CATEDTLSGNTIYF.

The chain carries TRBV12-3 or TRBV12-4 and TRBJ1-1; D is uncertain. This CDR3 spans 11 amino acids. The germline V and J ends were trimmed by 7 bases and 7 bases, with 10 bases remaining between them. The CDR3: CASKGAGEAFF. CDR3 sequence (DNA): TGTGCCAGCAAGGGTGCCGGTGAAGCTTTCTTT.

This chain links TRBV5-4 with TRBJ1-2, with 8 nucleotides matching TRBD1. Germline V CDR1 and CDR2: SGHNT, YYREEE (reference sequence). This CDR3 is 13 amino acids long. V was clipped by 3 bases and J by 6 bases; unmatched bases: 4. In nucleotides, the CDR3 is TGTGCCAGCAGCTCGGACAGGGACCATGGCTACACCTTC. Translated, it gives CASSSDRDHGYTF.

This clonotype has only a few counts. This rearrangement joins TRBV6-1 to TRBJ2-2; D might be TRBD1 or TRBD2, each matching 5 bases. Germline lookup yields CDR1 MNHNS and CDR2 SASEGT. The V gene lost 3 bases and the J gene lost 6 bases, with 14 bases spanning the gap. This CDR3 contains 15 residues. The CDR3 region is CASSELAAGSGELFF. The CDR3 DNA is TGTGCCAGCAGTGAGCTAGCTGCAGGGTCCGGGGAGCTGTTTTTT.

This clonotype was recorded at least ten times. The chain carries TRBV30 and TRBJ2-7; 7 bases fit TRBD2. The CDR3 is 12 amino acids. V was clipped by 5 bases and J by 6 bases; unmatched bases: 7. The germline V gene has CDR1 GTSNPN and CDR2 SVGIG (reference sequence). The CDR3 loop reads CAWWGRGGEQYF. As DNA, the CDR3 is TGTGCCTGGTGGGGGAGGGGCGGCGAGCAGTACTTC.